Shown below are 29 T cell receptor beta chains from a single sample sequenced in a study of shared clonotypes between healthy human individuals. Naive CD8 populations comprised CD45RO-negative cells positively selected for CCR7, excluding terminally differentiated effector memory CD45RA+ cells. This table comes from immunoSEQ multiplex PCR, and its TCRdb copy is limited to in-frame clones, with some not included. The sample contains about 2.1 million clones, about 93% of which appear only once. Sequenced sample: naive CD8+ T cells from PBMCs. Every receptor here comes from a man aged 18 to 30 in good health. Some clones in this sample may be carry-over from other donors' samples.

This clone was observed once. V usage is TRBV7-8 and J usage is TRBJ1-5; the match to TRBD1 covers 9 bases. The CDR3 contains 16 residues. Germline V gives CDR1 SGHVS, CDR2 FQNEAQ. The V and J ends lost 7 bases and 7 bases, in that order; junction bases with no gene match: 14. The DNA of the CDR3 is TGTGCCAGCACCCCGAACCGCGGACAGGGGATACAGCCCCAGCATTTT. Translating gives CASTPNRGQGIQPQHF.

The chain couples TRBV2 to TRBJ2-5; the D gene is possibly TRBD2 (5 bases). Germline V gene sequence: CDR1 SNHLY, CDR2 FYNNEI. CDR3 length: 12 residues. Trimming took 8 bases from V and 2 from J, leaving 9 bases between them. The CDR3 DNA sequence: TGTGCCAGCTGCCCGGGGCAAGAGACCCAGTACTTC. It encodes CASCPGQETQYF.

CDR3 sequence reads: CASSLQTSGLHGNEQFF. The DNA for the CDR3 is TGCGCCAGCAGTCTACAAACCTCGGGCCTCCACGGGAATGAGCAGTTCTTC. The chain links TRBV23-1 to TRBJ2-1; no clear D gene. TRBV23-1 is noted as an ORF with a role that remains uncertain. V lost 4 bases, J lost 7 bases, and 23 bases lay in between. The CDR3 is 17 residues long.

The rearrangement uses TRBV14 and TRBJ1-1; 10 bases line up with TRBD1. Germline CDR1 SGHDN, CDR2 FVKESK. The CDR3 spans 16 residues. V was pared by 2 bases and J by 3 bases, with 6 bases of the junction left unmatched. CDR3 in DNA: TGTGCCAGCAGCCAAACCCGACAGGGGGCGGACACTGAAGCTTTCTTT. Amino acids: CASSQTRQGADTEAFF.

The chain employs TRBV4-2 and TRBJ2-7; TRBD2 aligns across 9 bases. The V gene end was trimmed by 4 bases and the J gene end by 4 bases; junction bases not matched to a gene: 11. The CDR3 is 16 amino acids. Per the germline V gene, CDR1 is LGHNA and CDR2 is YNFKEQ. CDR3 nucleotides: TGTGCCAGCAGCCCCCAGTGGCCTAGCGGGATGTACGAGCAGTACTTC. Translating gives CASSPQWPSGMYEQYF.

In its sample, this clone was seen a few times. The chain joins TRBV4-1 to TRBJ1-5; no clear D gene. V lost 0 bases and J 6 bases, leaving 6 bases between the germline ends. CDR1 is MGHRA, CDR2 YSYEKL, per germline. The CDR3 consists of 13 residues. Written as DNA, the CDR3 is TGCGCCAGCAGCCAAGATTCGGGTCAGCCCCAGCATTTT. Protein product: CASSQDSGQPQHF.

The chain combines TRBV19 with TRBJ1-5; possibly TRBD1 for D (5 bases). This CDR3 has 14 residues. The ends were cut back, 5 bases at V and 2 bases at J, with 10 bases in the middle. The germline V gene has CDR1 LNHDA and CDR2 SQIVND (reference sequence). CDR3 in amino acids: CASSVGGRNQPQHF. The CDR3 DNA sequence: TGTGCCAGTAGTGTCGGGGGTCGCAATCAGCCCCAGCATTTT.

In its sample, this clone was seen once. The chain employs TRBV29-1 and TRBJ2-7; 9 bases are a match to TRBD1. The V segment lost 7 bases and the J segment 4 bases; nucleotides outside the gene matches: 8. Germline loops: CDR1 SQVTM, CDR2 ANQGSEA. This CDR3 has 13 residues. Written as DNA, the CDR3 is TGCAGCGCGGTAGGGACAGGGTATTACGAGCAGTACTTC. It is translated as CSAVGTGYYEQYF.

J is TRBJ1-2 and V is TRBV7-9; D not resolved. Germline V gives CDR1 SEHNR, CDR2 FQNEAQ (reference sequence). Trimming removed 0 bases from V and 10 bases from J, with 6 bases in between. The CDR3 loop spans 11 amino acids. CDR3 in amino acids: CASSLALDYTF. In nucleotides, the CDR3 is TGTGCCAGCAGCTTAGCGCTAGACTACACCTTC.

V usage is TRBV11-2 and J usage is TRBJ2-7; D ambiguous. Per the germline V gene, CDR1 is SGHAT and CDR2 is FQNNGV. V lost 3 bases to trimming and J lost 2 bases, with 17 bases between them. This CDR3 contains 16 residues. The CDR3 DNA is TGTGCCAGCAGCTTTGCAGTCTGGGCCCCCCCCTACGAGCAGTACTTC. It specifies CASSFAVWAPPYEQYF.

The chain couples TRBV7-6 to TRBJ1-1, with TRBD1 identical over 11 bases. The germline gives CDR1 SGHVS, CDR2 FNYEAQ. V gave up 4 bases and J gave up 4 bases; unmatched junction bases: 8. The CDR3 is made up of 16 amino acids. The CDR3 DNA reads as TGTGCCAGCAGCTCTCCTTCCGGGACAGGGGGCACTGAAGCTTTCTTT. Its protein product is CASSSPSGTGGTEAFF. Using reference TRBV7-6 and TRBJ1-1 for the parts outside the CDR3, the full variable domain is GAGVSQSPRYKVTKRGQDVALRCDPISGHVSLYWYRQALGQGPEFLTYFNYEAQQDKSGLPNDRFSAERPEGSISTLTIQRTEQRDSAMYRCASSSPSGTGGTEAFFGQGTRLTVV.

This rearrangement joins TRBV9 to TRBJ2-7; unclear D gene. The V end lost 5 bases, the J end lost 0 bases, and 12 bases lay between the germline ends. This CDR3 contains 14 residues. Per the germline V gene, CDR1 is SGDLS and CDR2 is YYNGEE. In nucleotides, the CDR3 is TGTGCCAGCAGTCCCCGGGTGAACTCCTACGAGCAGTACTTC. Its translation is CASSPRVNSYEQYF.

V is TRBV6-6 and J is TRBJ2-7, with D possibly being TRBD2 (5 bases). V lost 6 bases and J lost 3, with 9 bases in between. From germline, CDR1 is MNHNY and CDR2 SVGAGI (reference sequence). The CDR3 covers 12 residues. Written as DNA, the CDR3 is TGTGCCAGCAGCGGACTGAACTACGAGCAGTACTTC. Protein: CASSGLNYEQYF.

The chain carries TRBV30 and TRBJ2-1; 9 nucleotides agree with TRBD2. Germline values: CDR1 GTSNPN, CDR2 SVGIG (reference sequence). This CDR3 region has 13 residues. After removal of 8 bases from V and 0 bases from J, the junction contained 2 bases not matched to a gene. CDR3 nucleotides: TGTGCCGAGACTAGCGGCTCCTACAATGAGCAGTTCTTC. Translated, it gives CAETSGSYNEQFF.

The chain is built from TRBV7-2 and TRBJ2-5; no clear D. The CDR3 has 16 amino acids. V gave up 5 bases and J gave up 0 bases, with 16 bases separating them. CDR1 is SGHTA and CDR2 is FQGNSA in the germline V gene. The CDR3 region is CASSRPGEQNQETQYF. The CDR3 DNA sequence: TGTGCCAGCAGCCGCCCTGGGGAACAGAACCAAGAGACCCAGTACTTC.

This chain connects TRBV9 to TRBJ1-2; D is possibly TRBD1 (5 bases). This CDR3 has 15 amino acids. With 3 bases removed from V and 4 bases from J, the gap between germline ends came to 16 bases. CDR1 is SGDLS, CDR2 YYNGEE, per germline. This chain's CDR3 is CASSAGPTSSYGYTF. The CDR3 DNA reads TGTGCCAGCAGCGCGGGACCGACGAGTAGCTATGGCTACACCTTC.

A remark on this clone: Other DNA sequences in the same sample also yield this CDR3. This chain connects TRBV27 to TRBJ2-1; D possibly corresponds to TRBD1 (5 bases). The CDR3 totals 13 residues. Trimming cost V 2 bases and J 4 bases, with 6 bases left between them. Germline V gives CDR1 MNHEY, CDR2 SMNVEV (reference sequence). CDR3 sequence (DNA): TGTGCCAGCAGTTTAACAGGATACAATGAGCAGTTCTTC. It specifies CASSLTGYNEQFF.

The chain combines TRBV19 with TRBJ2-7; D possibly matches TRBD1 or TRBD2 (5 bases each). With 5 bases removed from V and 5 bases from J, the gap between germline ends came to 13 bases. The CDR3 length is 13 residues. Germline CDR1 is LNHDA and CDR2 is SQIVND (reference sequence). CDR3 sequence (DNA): TGTGCCAGTAGTGTCCACCGGGACGACGAGCAGTACTTC. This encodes CASSVHRDDEQYF.

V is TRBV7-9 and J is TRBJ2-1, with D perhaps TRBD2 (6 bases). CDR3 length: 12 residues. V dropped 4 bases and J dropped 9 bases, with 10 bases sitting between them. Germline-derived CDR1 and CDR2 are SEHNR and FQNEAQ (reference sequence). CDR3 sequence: CASSWGGSEQFF. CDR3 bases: TGTGCCAGCAGCTGGGGAGGCAGTGAGCAGTTCTTC.

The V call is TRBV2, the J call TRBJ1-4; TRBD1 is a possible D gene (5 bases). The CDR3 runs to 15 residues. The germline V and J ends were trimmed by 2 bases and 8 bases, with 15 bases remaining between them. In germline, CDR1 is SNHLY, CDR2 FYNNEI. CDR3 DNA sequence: TGTGCCAGCAGTGAATCGGCAGGGAGAGGGGAAAAACTGTTTTTT. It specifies CASSESAGRGEKLFF.

Here the CDR3 DNA reads TGTGCCTGGATCGACGGACTAGCCACAGATACGCAGTATTTT. The encoded protein is CAWIDGLATDTQYF. The V gene is TRBV30, the J gene TRBJ2-3; 8 bases match TRBD2. The ends lost 4 bases at V and 2 bases at J; junction bases unmatched: 5. CDR3 length equals 14 residues. Germline loops: CDR1 GTSNPN, CDR2 SVGIG (reference sequence).

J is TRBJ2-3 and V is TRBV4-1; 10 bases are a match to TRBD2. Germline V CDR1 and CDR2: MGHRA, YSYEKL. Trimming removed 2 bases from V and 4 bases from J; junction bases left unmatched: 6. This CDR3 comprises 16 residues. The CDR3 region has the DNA TGCGCCAGCAGCCAACTAAAGCGGGAGGGTCCAGATACGCAGTATTTT. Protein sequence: CASSQLKREGPDTQYF.

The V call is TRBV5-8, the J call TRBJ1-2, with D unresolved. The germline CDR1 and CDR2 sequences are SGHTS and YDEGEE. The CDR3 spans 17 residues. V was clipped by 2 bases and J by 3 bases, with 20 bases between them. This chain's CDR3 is CASSFFSQNWAHYGYTF. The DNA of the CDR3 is TGTGCCAGCAGCTTTTTTTCACAAAATTGGGCGCACTATGGCTACACCTTC. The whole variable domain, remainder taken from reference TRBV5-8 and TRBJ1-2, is EAGVTQSPTHLIKTRGQQATLRCSPISGHTSVYWYQQALGLGLQFLLWYDEGEERNRGNFPPRFSGRQFPNYSSELNVNALELEDSALYLCASSFFSQNWAHYGYTFGSGTRLTVV.

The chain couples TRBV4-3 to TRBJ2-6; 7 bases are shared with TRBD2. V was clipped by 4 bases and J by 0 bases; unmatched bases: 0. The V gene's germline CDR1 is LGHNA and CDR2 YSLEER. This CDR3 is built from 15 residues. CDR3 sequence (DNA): TGCGCCAGCAGCCCGGGAGGCTCTGGGGCCAACGTCCTGACTTTC. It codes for CASSPGGSGANVLTF.

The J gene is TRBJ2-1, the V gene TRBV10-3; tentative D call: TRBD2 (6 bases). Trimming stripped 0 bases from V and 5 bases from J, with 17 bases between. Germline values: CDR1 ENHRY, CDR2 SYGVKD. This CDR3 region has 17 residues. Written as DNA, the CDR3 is TGTGCCATCAGTGAGTCGATTCGGGCTAGCGTAGACAATGAGCAGTTCTTC. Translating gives CAISESIRASVDNEQFF.

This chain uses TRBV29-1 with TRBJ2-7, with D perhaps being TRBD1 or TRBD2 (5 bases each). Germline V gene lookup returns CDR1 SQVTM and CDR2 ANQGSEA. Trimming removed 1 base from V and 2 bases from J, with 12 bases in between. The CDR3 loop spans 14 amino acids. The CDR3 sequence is CSVEVRDGPYEQYF. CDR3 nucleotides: TGCAGCGTTGAAGTACGGGACGGACCCTACGAGCAGTACTTC.

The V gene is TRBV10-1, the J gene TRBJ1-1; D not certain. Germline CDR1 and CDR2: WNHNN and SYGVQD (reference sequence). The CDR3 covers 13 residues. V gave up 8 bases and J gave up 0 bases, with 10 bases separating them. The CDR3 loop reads CASRIGMNTEAFF. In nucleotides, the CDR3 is TGCGCCAGCCGAATTGGAATGAACACTGAAGCTTTCTTT.

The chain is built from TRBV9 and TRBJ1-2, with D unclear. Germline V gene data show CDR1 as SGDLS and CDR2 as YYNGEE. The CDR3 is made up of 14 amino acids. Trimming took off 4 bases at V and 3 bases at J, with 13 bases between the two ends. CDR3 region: CASSRDGPHYGYTF. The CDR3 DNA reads TGTGCCAGCAGCCGCGACGGGCCCCACTATGGCTACACCTTC.

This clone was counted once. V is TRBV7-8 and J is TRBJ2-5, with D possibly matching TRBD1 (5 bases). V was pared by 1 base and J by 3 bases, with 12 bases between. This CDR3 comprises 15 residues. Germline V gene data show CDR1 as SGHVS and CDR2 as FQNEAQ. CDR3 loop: CASSLVFAREETQYF. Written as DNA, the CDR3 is TGTGCCAGCAGCTTAGTTTTTGCCAGGGAAGAGACCCAGTACTTC.